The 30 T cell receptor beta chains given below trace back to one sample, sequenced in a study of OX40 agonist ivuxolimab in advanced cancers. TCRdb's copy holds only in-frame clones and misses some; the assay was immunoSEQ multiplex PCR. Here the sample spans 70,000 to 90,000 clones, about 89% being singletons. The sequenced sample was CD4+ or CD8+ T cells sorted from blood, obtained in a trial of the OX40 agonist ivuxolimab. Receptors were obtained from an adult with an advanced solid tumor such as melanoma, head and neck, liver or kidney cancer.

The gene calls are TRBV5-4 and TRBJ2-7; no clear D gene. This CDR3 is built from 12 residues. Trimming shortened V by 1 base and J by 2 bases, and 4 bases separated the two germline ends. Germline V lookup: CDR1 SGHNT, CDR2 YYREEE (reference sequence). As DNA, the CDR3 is TGTGCCAGCAGCTTGCTGACCTACGAGCAGTACTTC. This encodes CASSLLTYEQYF.

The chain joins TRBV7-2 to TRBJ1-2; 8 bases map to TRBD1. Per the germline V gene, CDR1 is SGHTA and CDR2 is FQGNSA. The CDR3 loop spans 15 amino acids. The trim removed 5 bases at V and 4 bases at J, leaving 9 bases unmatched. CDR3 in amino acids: CASSPSTGVTYGYTF. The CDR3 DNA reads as TGTGCCAGCAGCCCATCGACAGGGGTGACCTATGGCTACACCTTC.

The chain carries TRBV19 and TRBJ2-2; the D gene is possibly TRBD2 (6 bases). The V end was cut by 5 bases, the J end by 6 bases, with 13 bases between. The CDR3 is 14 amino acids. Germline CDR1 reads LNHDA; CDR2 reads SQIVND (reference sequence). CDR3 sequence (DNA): TGTGCCAGTAGTGAAGGAGGGGTACCCGGGGAGCTGTTTTTT. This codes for CASSEGGVPGELFF.

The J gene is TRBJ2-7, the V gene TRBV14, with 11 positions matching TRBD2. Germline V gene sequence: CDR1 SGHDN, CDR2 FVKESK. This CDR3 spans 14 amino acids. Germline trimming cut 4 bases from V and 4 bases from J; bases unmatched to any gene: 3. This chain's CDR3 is CASSRLAGSYEQYF. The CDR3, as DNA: TGTGCCAGCAGCCGACTAGCGGGAAGTTACGAGCAGTACTTC.

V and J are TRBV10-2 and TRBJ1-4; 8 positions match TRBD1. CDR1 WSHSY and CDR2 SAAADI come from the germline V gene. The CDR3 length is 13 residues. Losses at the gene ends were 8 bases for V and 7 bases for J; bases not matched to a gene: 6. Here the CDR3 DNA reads TGCGCCAGCCGCGGACAGGGAGTTGAAAAACTGTTTTTT. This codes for CASRGQGVEKLFF.

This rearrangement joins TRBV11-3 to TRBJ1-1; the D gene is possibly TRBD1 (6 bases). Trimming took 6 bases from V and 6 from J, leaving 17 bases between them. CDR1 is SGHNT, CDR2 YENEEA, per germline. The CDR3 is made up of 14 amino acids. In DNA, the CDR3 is TGTGCCAGCAGTTCACAGGGAAACCCAGCTGAAGCTTTCTTT. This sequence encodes CASSSQGNPAEAFF. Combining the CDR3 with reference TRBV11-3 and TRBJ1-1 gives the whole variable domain EAGVVQSPRYKIIEKKQPVAFWCNPISGHNTLYWYLQNLGQGPELLIRYENEEAVDDSQLPKDRFSAERLKGVDSTLKIQPAELGDSAVYLCASSSQGNPAEAFFGQGTRLTVV.

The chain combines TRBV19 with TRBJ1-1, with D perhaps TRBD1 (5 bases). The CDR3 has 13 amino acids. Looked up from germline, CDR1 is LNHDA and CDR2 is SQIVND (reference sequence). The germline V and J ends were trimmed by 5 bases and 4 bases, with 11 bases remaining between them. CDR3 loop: CASSDQGVTEAFF. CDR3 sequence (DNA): TGTGCCAGTAGTGATCAGGGAGTCACTGAAGCTTTCTTT.

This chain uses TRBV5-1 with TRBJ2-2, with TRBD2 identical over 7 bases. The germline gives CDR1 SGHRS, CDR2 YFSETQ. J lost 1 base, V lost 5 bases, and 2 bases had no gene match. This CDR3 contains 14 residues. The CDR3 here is CASSRGGNTGELFF. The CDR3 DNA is TGCGCCAGCAGTCGCGGGGGGAACACCGGGGAGCTGTTTTTT.

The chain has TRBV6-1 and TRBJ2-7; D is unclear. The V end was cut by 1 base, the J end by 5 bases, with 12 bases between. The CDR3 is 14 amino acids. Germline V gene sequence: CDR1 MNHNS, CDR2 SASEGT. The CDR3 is CASSEGGSKNEQYF. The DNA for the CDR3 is TGTGCCAGCAGTGAAGGAGGTTCCAAGAACGAGCAGTACTTC.

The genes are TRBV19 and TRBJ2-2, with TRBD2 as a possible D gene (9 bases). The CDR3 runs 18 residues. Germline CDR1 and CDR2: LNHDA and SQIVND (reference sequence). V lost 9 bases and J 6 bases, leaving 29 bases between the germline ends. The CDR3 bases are TGTGCCAGCAGGCCGGACAGGGCCGGCGGGAGGGGATCCGGGGAGCTGTTTTTT. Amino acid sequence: CASRPDRAGGRGSGELFF.

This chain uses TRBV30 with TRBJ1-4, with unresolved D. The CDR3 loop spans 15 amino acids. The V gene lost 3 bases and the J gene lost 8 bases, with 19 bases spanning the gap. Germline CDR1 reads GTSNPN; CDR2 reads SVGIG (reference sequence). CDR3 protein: CAWSGIGRLGEKLFF. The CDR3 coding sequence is TGTGCCTGGAGCGGGATCGGGCGCCTAGGGGAAAAACTGTTTTTT.

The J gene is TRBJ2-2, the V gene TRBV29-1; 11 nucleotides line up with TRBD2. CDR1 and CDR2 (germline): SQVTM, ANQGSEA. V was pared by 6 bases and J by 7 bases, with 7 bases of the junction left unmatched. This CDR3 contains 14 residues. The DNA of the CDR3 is TGCAGCGTCGGACTAGCGGGTTCCGGCGGGGAGCTGTTTTTT. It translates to CSVGLAGSGGELFF.

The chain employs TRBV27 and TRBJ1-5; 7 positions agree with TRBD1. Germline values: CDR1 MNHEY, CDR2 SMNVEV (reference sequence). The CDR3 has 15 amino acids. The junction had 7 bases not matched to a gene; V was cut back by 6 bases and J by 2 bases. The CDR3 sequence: CASSSQGKGNQPQHF. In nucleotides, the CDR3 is TGTGCCAGCAGCTCACAGGGGAAGGGCAATCAGCCCCAGCATTTT.

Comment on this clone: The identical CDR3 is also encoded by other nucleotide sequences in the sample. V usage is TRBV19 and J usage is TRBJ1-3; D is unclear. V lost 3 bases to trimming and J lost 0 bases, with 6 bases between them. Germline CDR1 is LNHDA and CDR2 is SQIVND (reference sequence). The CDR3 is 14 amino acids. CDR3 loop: CASSMAGSGNTIYF. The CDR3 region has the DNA TGTGCCAGTAGTATGGCAGGCTCTGGAAACACCATATATTTT.

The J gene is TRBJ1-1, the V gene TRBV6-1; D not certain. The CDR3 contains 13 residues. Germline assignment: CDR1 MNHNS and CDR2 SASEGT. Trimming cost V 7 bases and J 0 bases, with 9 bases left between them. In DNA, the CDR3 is TGTGCCAGCAAAACGGAGATGAACACTGAAGCTTTCTTT. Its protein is CASKTEMNTEAFF.

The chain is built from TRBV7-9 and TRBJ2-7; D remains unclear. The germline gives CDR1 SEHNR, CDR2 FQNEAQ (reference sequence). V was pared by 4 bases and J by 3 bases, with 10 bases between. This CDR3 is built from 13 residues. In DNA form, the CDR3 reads TGTGCCAGCAGCTCAGGAAGAATCTACGAGCAGTACTTC. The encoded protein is CASSSGRIYEQYF.

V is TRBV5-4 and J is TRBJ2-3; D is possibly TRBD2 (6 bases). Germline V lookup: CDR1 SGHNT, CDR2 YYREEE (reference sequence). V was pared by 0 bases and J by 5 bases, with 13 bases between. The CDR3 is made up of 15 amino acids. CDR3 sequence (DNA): TGTGCCAGCAGCTTGGGAGGGAGGTCGGTAGATACGCAGTATTTT. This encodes CASSLGGRSVDTQYF.

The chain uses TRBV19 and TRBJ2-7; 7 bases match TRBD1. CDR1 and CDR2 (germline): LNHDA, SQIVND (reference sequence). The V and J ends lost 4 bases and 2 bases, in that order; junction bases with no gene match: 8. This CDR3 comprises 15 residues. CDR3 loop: CASSNSLQGTYEQYF. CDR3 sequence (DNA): TGTGCCAGTAGTAACAGCCTACAGGGGACCTACGAGCAGTACTTC. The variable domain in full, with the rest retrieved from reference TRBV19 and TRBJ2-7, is DGGITQSPKYLFRKEGQNVTLSCEQNLNHDAMYWYRQDPGQGLRLIYYSQIVNDFQKGDIAEGYSVSREKKESFPLTVTSAQKNPTAFYLCASSNSLQGTYEQYFGPGTRLTVT.

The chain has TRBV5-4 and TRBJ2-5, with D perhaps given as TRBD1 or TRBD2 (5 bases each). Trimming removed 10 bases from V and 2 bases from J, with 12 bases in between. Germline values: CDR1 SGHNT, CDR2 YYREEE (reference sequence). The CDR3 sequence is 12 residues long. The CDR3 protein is CASGLEQETQYF. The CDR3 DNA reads TGTGCCTCGGGGCTGGAACAAGAGACCCAGTACTTC.

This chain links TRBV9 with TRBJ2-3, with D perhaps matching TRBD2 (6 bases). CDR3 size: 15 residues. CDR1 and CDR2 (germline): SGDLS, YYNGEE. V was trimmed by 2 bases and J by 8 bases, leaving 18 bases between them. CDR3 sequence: CASSVPGTASGTQYF. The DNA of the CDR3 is TGTGCCAGCAGCGTCCCCGGGACTGCGTCTGGTACGCAGTATTTT.

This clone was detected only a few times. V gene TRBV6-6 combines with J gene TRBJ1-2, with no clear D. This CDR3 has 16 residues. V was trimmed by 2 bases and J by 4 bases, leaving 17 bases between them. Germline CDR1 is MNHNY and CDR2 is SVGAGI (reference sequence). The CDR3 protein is CASSYLSAEDTYGYTF. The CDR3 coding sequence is TGTGCCAGCAGTTACCTTTCGGCAGAAGATACCTATGGCTACACCTTC.

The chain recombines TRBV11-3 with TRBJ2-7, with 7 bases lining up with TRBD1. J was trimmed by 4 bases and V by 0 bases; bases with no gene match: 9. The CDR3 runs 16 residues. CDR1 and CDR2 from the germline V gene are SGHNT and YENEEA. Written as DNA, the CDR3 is TGTGCCAGCAGCTTAGATTTGACAGGGAGAGGGTACGAGCAGTACTTC. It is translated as CASSLDLTGRGYEQYF. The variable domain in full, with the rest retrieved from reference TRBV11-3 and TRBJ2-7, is EAGVVQSPRYKIIEKKQPVAFWCNPISGHNTLYWYLQNLGQGPELLIRYENEEAVDDSQLPKDRFSAERLKGVDSTLKIQPAELGDSAVYLCASSLDLTGRGYEQYFGPGTRLTVT.

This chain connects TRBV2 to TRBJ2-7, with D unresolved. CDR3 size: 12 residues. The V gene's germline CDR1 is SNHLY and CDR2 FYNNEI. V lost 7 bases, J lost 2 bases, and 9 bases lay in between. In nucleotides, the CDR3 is TGTGCCAGCAAACCAGGAGCCTACGAGCAGTACTTC. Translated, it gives CASKPGAYEQYF.

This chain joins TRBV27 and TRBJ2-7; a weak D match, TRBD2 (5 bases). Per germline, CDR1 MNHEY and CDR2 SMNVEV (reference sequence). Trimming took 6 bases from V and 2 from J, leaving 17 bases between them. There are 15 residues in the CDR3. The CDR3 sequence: CASRPEGNLAYEQYF. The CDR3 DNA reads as TGTGCCAGCAGACCCGAGGGAAACCTAGCCTACGAGCAGTACTTC.

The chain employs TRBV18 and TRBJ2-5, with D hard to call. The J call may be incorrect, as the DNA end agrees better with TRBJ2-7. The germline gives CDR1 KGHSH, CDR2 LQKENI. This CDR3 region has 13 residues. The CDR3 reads CASSPLGETEQYF. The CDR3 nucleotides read TGTGCCAGCTCACCTCTTGGAGAAACCGAGCAGTACTTC.

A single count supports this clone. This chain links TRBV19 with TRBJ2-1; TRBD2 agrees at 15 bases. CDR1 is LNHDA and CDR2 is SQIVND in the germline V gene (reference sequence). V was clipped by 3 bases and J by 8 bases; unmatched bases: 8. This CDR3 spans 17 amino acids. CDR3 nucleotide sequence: TGTGCCAGTAGTATCAATGGGGGACTAGCGGGAGGTCATGAGCAGTTCTTC. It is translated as CASSINGGLAGGHEQFF.

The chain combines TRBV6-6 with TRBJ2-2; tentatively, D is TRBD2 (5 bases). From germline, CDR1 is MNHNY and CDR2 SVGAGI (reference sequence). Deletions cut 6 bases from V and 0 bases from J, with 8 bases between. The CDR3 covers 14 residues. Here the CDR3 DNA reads TGTGCCAGCAGCCTGGGAGCGAACACCGGGGAGCTGTTTTTT. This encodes CASSLGANTGELFF.

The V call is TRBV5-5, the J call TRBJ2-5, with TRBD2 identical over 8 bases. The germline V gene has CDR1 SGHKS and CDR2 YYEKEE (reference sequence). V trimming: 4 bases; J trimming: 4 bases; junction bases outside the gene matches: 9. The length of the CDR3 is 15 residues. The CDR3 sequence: CASSTGLDFGETQYF. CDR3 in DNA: TGTGCCAGCAGCACGGGACTAGACTTCGGAGAGACCCAGTACTTC. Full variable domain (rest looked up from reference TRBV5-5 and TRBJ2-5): DAGVTQSPTHLIKTRGQQVTLRCSPISGHKSVSWYQQVLGQGPQFIFQYYEKEERGRGNFPDRFSARQFPNYSSELNVNALLLGDSALYLCASSTGLDFGETQYFGPGTRLLVL.

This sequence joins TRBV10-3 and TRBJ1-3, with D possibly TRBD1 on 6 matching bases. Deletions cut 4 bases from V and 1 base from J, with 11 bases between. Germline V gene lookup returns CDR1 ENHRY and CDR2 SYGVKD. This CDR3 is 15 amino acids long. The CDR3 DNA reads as TGTGCCATCAGTGGAACAGGGTCGTCTGGAAACACCATATATTTT. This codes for CAISGTGSSGNTIYF.

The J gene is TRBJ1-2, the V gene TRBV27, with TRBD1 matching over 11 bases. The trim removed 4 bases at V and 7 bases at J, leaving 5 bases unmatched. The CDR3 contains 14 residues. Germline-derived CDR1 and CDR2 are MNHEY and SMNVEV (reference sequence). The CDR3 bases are TGTGCCAGCAGTTCGGGACAGGGGGTTGGTGGCTACACCTTC. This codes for CASSSGQGVGGYTF.